One sample yielded the 14 T cell receptor beta chains listed below, sequenced in a study of shared clonotypes between healthy human individuals (TCRdb year 2020). CD8 naive samples consisted of CD45RO-negative cells that were positively selected for CCR7, yielding a CD45RA+CCR7+ population without TemRA cells. Library creation used the immunoSEQ multiplex PCR assay. Imported from immuneACCESS, the table was reduced by TCRdb to in-frame sequences with V and J called. These copies leave out some clones; in studies compared against another copy, an unresolved V gene accounts for under half, and the cause of the remainder is not known. The sample has roughly 2.1 million clones on record, approximately 94% of them singletons. The ten most abundant clones make up under 2% of the sample. Sequenced: naive CD8+ T cells from PBMCs. In the paper's terms, the cell subset or site label means: CD45RA+CCR7+. The receptors come from a man between 18 and 35 years old in good health. Some clones in this sample may be carry-over from other donors' samples.

This chain joins TRBV9 and TRBJ2-3; the D gene is possibly TRBD2 (6 bases). CDR3 size: 13 residues. The V end was cut by 3 bases, the J end by 6 bases, with 11 bases between. Germline V lookup: CDR1 SGDLS, CDR2 YYNGEE. Written as DNA, the CDR3 is TGTGCCAGCAGCGAAACTGCGGGGGATACGCAGTATTTT. This translates into CASSETAGDTQYF.

This clone has more than one count but fewer than ten. The rearrangement links TRBV10-1 to TRBJ1-5; 9 bases map to TRBD1. The CDR3 is made up of 15 amino acids. Germline trimming cut 11 bases from V and 3 bases from J; bases unmatched to any gene: 11. Germline-derived CDR1 and CDR2 are WNHNN and SYGVQD (reference sequence). The CDR3 here is CAAPHRGRTNQPQHF. The CDR3 nucleotides read TGCGCCGCCCCCCACAGGGGGCGAACCAATCAGCCCCAGCATTTT.

V gene TRBV10-3 combines with J gene TRBJ2-7; D is unresolved. V dropped 0 bases and J dropped 2 bases, with 8 bases sitting between them. The germline gives CDR1 ENHRY, CDR2 SYGVKD. The CDR3 has 14 amino acids. The CDR3 protein is CAISESRTPYEQYF. The CDR3 DNA reads TGTGCCATCAGTGAGTCGAGGACCCCCTACGAGCAGTACTTC.

The CDR3 coding sequence is TGTGCCAGCAGCGACGGCCGGGACGGCAGCGATGAAGCTTTCTTT. Translated, it gives CASSDGRDGSDEAFF. The genes are TRBV2 and TRBJ1-1, with D possibly being TRBD1 (5 bases). The V gene's germline CDR1 is SNHLY and CDR2 FYNNEI. The CDR3 runs to 15 residues. Trimming took off 6 bases at V and 7 bases at J, with 21 bases between the two ends.

This clone occurred once. The gene calls are TRBV7-8 and TRBJ2-7, with D possibly matching TRBD2 (5 bases). Trimming shortened V by 1 base and J by 0 bases, and 13 bases separated the two germline ends. CDR1 and CDR2 (germline): SGHVS, FQNEAQ. The length of the CDR3 is 16 residues. The CDR3 here is CASSLDFRRSSYEQYF. CDR3 DNA sequence: TGTGCCAGCAGCTTAGATTTCAGGAGGAGCTCCTACGAGCAGTACTTC.

This sequence joins TRBV28 and TRBJ2-6, with a possible D match to TRBD2 (5 bases). Germline V gives CDR1 MDHEN, CDR2 SYDVKM. The CDR3 is 18 amino acids. Trimming shortened V by 2 bases and J by 0 bases, and 14 bases separated the two germline ends. CDR3 region: CASSLLASPLSGANVLTF. CDR3 nucleotides: TGTGCCAGCAGTTTACTGGCTAGCCCCCTCTCTGGGGCCAACGTCCTGACTTTC.

This rearrangement joins TRBV5-1 to TRBJ2-3; TRBD1 matches at 10 bases. The CDR3 is made up of 18 amino acids. Looked up from germline, CDR1 is SGHRS and CDR2 is YFSETQ. With 0 bases clipped from V and 2 bases from J, the junction kept 9 bases outside the gene matches. CDR3 residues: CASSLANWTGGYTDTQYF. The CDR3 DNA reads TGCGCCAGCAGCTTGGCAAACTGGACAGGGGGATACACAGATACGCAGTATTTT. Full variable domain (rest looked up from reference TRBV5-1 and TRBJ2-3): KAGVTQTPRYLIKTRGQQVTLSCSPISGHRSVSWYQQTPGQGLQFLFEYFSETQRNKGNFPGRFSGRQFSNSRSEMNVSTLELGDSALYLCASSLANWTGGYTDTQYFGPGTRLTVL.

The gene calls are TRBV7-3 and TRBJ2-2; D unclear. Germline CDR1 and CDR2: SGHTA and FQGTGA. Trimming shortened V by 4 bases and J by 0 bases, and 9 bases separated the two germline ends. CDR3 length: 15 amino acids. CDR3 amino acids: CASSSRLANTGELFF. CDR3 bases: TGTGCCAGCAGCTCGAGGTTGGCGAACACCGGGGAGCTGTTTTTT.

The chain links TRBV6-1 to TRBJ1-4; D gene uncertain. Trimming pared 4 bases from V and 5 bases from J, leaving 20 bases between. This CDR3 spans 17 amino acids. Germline CDR1 MNHNS, CDR2 SASEGT. CDR3 coding DNA: TGTGCCAGCAGTGGGTGGACGGAGGTGGCCCCAAATGAAAAACTGTTTTTT. This gives the protein CASSGWTEVAPNEKLFF.

The chain is built from TRBV4-1 and TRBJ1-1; no firm D call. CDR3 length: 13 amino acids. Germline CDR1 and CDR2: MGHRA and YSYEKL. With 5 bases removed from V and 2 bases from J, the gap between germline ends came to 9 bases. The CDR3 sequence: CASSGRANTEAFF. The CDR3 DNA follows: TGCGCCAGCAGCGGGCGAGCTAACACTGAAGCTTTCTTT.

CDR3 nucleotides: TGTGCCAGCAGTTCCCATCTCCCCGGGGAGGGTGGAGATACGCAGTATTTT. Amino acids: CASSSHLPGEGGDTQYF. The rearrangement joins TRBV28 to TRBJ2-3; 7 nucleotides match TRBD2. Trimming at V came to 4 bases and at J to 5 bases, leaving 15 bases not matched to a gene. This CDR3 has 17 amino acids. Germline CDR1 reads MDHEN; CDR2 reads SYDVKM.

The chain joins TRBV28 to TRBJ2-6, with a possible D match to TRBD1 (5 bases). V lost 6 bases and J 0 bases, leaving 9 bases between the germline ends. The V gene's germline CDR1 is MDHEN and CDR2 SYDVKM. This CDR3 has 15 residues. The DNA for the CDR3 is TGTGCCAGCAGCGTCGACAGCTCTGGGGCCAACGTCCTGACTTTC. Amino acids: CASSVDSSGANVLTF.

The rearrangement uses TRBV28 and TRBJ2-4, with D possibly TRBD2 on 7 matching bases. Trimming pared 6 bases from V and 7 bases from J, leaving 16 bases between. The CDR3 length is 14 residues. CDR1 MDHEN and CDR2 SYDVKM come from the germline V gene. In nucleotides, the CDR3 is TGTGCCAGCAGGCTCGGGGGGCAACTCAACATTCAGTACTTC. This gives the protein CASRLGGQLNIQYF.

The gene calls are TRBV19 and TRBJ2-5; no clear D gene. The CDR3 runs 15 residues. V was pared by 6 bases and J by 2 bases, with 16 bases between. Per the germline V gene, CDR1 is LNHDA and CDR2 is SQIVND (reference sequence). The CDR3 sequence is CASSSRFGFQETQYF. The DNA of the CDR3 is TGTGCCAGTAGCTCCCGATTCGGGTTTCAAGAGACCCAGTACTTC.